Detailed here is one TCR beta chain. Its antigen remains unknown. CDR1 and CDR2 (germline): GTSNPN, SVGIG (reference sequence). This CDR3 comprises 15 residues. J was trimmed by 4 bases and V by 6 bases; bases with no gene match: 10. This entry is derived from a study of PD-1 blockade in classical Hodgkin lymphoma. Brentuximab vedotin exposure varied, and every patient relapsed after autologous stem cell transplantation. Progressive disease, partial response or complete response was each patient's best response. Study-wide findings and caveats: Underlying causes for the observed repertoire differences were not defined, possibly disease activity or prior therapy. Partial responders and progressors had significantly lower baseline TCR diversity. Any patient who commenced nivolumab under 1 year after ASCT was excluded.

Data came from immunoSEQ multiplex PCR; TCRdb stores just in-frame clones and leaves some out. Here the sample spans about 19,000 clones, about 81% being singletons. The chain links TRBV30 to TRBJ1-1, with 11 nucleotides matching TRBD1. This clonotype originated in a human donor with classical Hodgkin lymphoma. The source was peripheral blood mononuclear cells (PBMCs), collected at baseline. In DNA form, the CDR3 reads TGTGCCTGCACTCTAGGGACAGGGGGAGGCACTGAAGCTTTCTTT. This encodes CACTLGTGGGTEAFF.